This TCR beta chain was recorded in a study of siplizumab effects on memory and regulatory T cells. Notes on the study in general: Greater diversity than memory cells seemed evident in naive T cells, which also appeared to be major alloresponse contributors. No more than a minor fraction of alloreactive clones could be traced back to unstimulated subsets. Alloreactive sequences traceable to unstimulated CD4+ memory cells declined significantly under siplizumab.

Per-sample assaying covered 10^5 or so TCR templates. Only in-frame clones appear in the TCRdb table, and some are missing; sequencing was by immunoSEQ multiplex PCR. The sample consists of approximately 100,000 clones, about nine tenths of them appearing once. The table lists this clone with a count of one. Its antigen is unidentified. The CDR3 spans 16 residues. V was pared by 0 bases and J by 4 bases, with 4 bases of the junction left unmatched. Per germline, CDR1 SGHRS and CDR2 YFSETQ. The V gene is TRBV5-1, the J gene TRBJ2-2; 9 nucleotides align to TRBD1. Input material: non-Treg CD4+ T cells sorted from blood. The origin of this receptor is a human donor in good health. For the CDR3, the DNA is TGCGCCAGCAGCTTGGCCGGGACAGGGAGCACCGGGGAGCTGTTTTTT. Amino acids: CASSLAGTGSTGELFF.